One sample yielded the 21 T cell receptor beta chains listed below, sequenced in a study of blood T cell repertoires in COVID-19. Clones were read by immunoSEQ multiplex PCR, and TCRdb kept only the in-frame ones, dropping some. Of about 110,000 clones listed, 88% were seen once; the top ten hold roughly 2.3%. The specimen sequenced was peripheral blood. The receptors stem from a human donor in a cohort sampled during active COVID-19.

V gene TRBV10-3 combines with J gene TRBJ1-1; possible D gene TRBD1, 6 bases. CDR3 length: 14 amino acids. The germline V gene has CDR1 ENHRY and CDR2 SYGVKD. V gave up 3 bases and J gave up 8 bases, with 16 bases separating them. The CDR3 nucleotides read TGTGCCATCAGTGACCCCGCGAAGGACAGCGAAGCTTTCTTT. Residues: CAISDPAKDSEAFF.

This chain joins TRBV2 and TRBJ2-3; D possibly corresponds to TRBD1 (5 bases). With 7 bases removed from V and 1 base from J, the gap between germline ends came to 9 bases. CDR3 length equals 13 residues. The germline gives CDR1 SNHLY, CDR2 FYNNEI. In DNA form, the CDR3 reads TGTGCCAGCAAAATGGGGCGCACAGATACGCAGTATTTT. It encodes CASKMGRTDTQYF.

V is TRBV6-5 and J is TRBJ2-1, with TRBD1 matching 8 bases. The CDR3 totals 15 residues. Germline V gives CDR1 MNHEY, CDR2 SVGAGI. The junction had 8 bases not matched to a gene; V was cut back by 8 bases and J by 2 bases. In DNA, the CDR3 is TGTGCCAGCGGGATTGAGGGACAGGCCTACAATGAGCAGTTCTTC. Translated, it gives CASGIEGQAYNEQFF.

Comments on this clone: At one boundary the junction diverges from the germline segment, which might be a read error. V is TRBV5-6 and J is TRBJ1-3, with D unresolved. The CDR3 has 16 amino acids. CDR1 and CDR2 (germline): SGHDT, YYEEEE. The CDR3 bases are TGTGTCAGCAGCTTGAAGGGTTTTGAGGGTGGAAACACCATATATTTT. This codes for CVSSLKGFEGGNTIYF.

The genes are TRBV6-5 and TRBJ2-1, with 9 bases that match TRBD2. The J segment lost 7 bases and the V segment lost 8 bases, leaving 9 bases of the junction unmatched. This CDR3 is 14 amino acids long. Germline V CDR1 and CDR2: MNHEY, SVGAGI. In DNA, the CDR3 is TGTGCCAGCGGACATTCTAGCGGGAAGAATGAGCAGTTCTTC. Translated, it gives CASGHSSGKNEQFF.

The chain joins TRBV6-5 to TRBJ1-4; no clear D gene. The CDR3 spans 15 residues. Trimming removed 5 bases at V and 4 bases at J, with 14 bases between. CDR1 MNHEY and CDR2 SVGAGI come from the germline V gene. The CDR3, as DNA: TGTGCCAGCAGTCCAGGATTTTCGAGTAATGAAAAACTGTTTTTT. It translates to CASSPGFSSNEKLFF.

The chain couples TRBV7-9 to TRBJ2-3, with 7 bases that match TRBD1. The CDR3 loop spans 15 amino acids. Germline lookup yields CDR1 SEHNR and CDR2 FQNEAQ (reference sequence). The V segment lost 4 bases and the J segment 2 bases; nucleotides outside the gene matches: 6. In nucleotides, the CDR3 is TGTGCCAGCAGCTCCCGGGACAGCCACACAGATACGCAGTATTTT. It yields the protein CASSSRDSHTDTQYF.

The CDR3 bases are TGTGCCACCAGCAGAGAACTAGCTGGCAATGAGCAGTTCTTC. Its translation: CATSRELAGNEQFF. The rearrangement links TRBV15 to TRBJ2-1; the D gene is possibly TRBD2 (6 bases). The germline V and J ends were trimmed by 0 bases and 6 bases, with 9 bases remaining between them. Germline assignment: CDR1 LNHNV and CDR2 YYDKDF (reference sequence). This CDR3 is built from 14 residues.

The chain employs TRBV5-4 and TRBJ1-2; TRBD1 agrees at 8 bases. Germline CDR1 SGHNT, CDR2 YYREEE (reference sequence). After removal of 4 bases from V and 8 bases from J, the junction contained 4 bases not matched to a gene. The CDR3 runs 12 residues. CDR3 DNA: TGTGCCAGCAGCCAACAGGGGGACGGCTACACCTTC. Translating it yields CASSQQGDGYTF. Combining the CDR3 with reference TRBV5-4 and TRBJ1-2 gives the whole variable domain ETGVTQSPTHLIKTRGQQVTLRCSSQSGHNTVSWYQQALGQGPQFIFQYYREEENGRGNFPPRFSGLQFPNYSSELNVNALELDDSALYLCASSQQGDGYTFGSGTRLTVV.

J is TRBJ2-1 and V is TRBV5-1, with D unclear. The CDR3 loop spans 15 amino acids. V was trimmed by 2 bases and J by 5 bases, leaving 14 bases between them. Germline V CDR1 and CDR2: SGHRS, YFSETQ. The CDR3 loop is CASSFLGDSNNEQFF. CDR3 nucleotides: TGCGCCAGCAGCTTCCTTGGAGATTCGAACAATGAGCAGTTCTTC. The variable domain in full, with the rest retrieved from reference TRBV5-1 and TRBJ2-1, is KAGVTQTPRYLIKTRGQQVTLSCSPISGHRSVSWYQQTPGQGLQFLFEYFSETQRNKGNFPGRFSGRQFSNSRSEMNVSTLELGDSALYLCASSFLGDSNNEQFFGPGTRLTVL.

V and J are TRBV4-1 and TRBJ2-5, with 12 positions matching TRBD2. The CDR3 has 20 amino acids. The germline V gene has CDR1 MGHRA and CDR2 YSYEKL. V was pared by 1 base and J by 5 bases, with 17 bases of the junction left unmatched. The chain's CDR3 is CASSQAPPGASGGGRETQYF. The CDR3 DNA sequence: TGCGCCAGCAGCCAAGCCCCGCCGGGGGCTAGCGGGGGGGGGCGGGAGACCCAGTACTTC.

The chain uses TRBV9 and TRBJ2-3; D perhaps matches TRBD2 (6 bases). CDR1 is SGDLS, CDR2 YYNGEE, per germline. This CDR3 spans 15 amino acids. The ends were cut back, 0 bases at V and 0 bases at J, with 8 bases in the middle. The CDR3 sequence is CASSVGTSSTDTQYF. The CDR3 DNA sequence: TGTGCCAGCAGCGTAGGTACTAGCAGCACAGATACGCAGTATTTT.

The chain employs TRBV29-1 and TRBJ2-1, with D possibly matching TRBD1 (6 bases). Germline CDR1 reads SQVTM; CDR2 reads ANQGSEA. The CDR3 contains 16 residues. Trimming removed 1 base from V and 0 bases from J, with 13 bases in between. This CDR3 reads CSVEGGHTPSYNEQFF. CDR3 DNA: TGCAGCGTTGAAGGGGGACACACCCCCTCCTACAATGAGCAGTTCTTC.

V usage is TRBV5-6 and J usage is TRBJ2-5, with D unclear. Trimming pared 1 base from V and 5 bases from J, leaving 15 bases between. The CDR3 is 15 amino acids. The V gene's germline CDR1 is SGHDT and CDR2 YYEEEE. CDR3 in amino acids: CASSLSLELLETQYF. The CDR3 bases are TGTGCCAGCAGCTTGAGTCTCGAGCTGTTGGAGACCCAGTACTTC.

The CDR3 here is CASSQRYPSTATNYEQYF. Here the CDR3 DNA reads TGCGCCAGCAGCCAGCGATACCCGTCCACCGCGACTAACTACGAGCAGTACTTC. The rearrangement uses TRBV4-1 and TRBJ2-7; D may be TRBD2 (5 bases). The CDR3 length is 18 residues. From germline, CDR1 is MGHRA and CDR2 YSYEKL. The V end was cut by 3 bases, the J end by 3 bases, with 24 bases between.

The table lists this clone with a few counts. The CDR3 DNA sequence: TGTGCCAGCAGCTTGGGGGGCGGTCAGTCTGGCGGCAATCAGCCCCAGCATTTT. Translation: CASSLGGGQSGGNQPQHF. The chain combines TRBV5-4 with TRBJ1-5, with a weak D call TRBD1 (5 bases). With 0 bases removed from V and 2 bases from J, the gap between germline ends came to 18 bases. Germline assignment: CDR1 SGHNT and CDR2 YYREEE (reference sequence). There are 18 residues in the CDR3.

CDR3 loop: CASSPIDRVGNTIYF. The CDR3 coding sequence is TGTGCCAGCAGTCCGATCGACAGGGTAGGAAACACCATATATTTT. This sequence joins TRBV6-5 and TRBJ1-3, with 7 positions matching TRBD1. The V and J ends lost 5 bases and 4 bases, in that order; junction bases with no gene match: 8. The germline gives CDR1 MNHEY, CDR2 SVGAGI. The length of the CDR3 is 15 residues.

The CDR3 loop reads CASSNLTGGTDTQYF. The CDR3 DNA reads TGTGCCAGTAGTAACCTGACGGGGGGCACAGATACGCAGTATTTT. The J gene is TRBJ2-3, the V gene TRBV19; D is perhaps TRBD2 (6 bases). The V gene lost 4 bases and the J gene lost 1 base, with 12 bases spanning the gap. The CDR3 is 15 residues long. Germline CDR1 is LNHDA and CDR2 is SQIVND (reference sequence).

The J gene is TRBJ2-5, the V gene TRBV11-2; possible D gene TRBD2, 7 bases. V lost 5 bases, J lost 2 bases, and 15 bases lay in between. In germline, CDR1 is SGHAT, CDR2 FQNNGV. This CDR3 is built from 15 residues. For the CDR3, the DNA is TGTGCCAGCAGCCAGGGGCGGGGGAGTCAAGAGACCCAGTACTTC. Its protein product is CASSQGRGSQETQYF.

The chain joins TRBV6-5 to TRBJ2-7; perhaps TRBD2 as D (7 bases). The CDR3 extends over 15 amino acids. V lost 4 bases, J lost 0 bases, and 13 bases lay in between. Germline CDR1 is MNHEY and CDR2 is SVGAGI. CDR3 region: CASSWGGSSSYEQYF. DNA of the CDR3: TGTGCCAGCAGTTGGGGGGGCTCTAGCTCCTACGAGCAGTACTTC.

This chain connects TRBV19 to TRBJ2-5, with 8 bases matching TRBD2. This CDR3 is 13 amino acids long. The V and J ends lost 5 bases and 5 bases, in that order; junction bases with no gene match: 4. CDR1 is LNHDA, CDR2 SQIVND, per germline (reference sequence). The CDR3 coding sequence is TGTGCCAGTAGTGGACCGGGGGGGGAGACCCAGTACTTC. Translating gives CASSGPGGETQYF.